This T cell receptor (beta chain) was obtained from a study of OX40 agonist ivuxolimab in advanced cancers. Study context: The patients received agonistic anti-OX40 (CD134) antibody ivuxolimab. A mean age of around 60 years, range about 23 to 80, was recorded, and 82.7% were male.

Concerning this clone itself: No antigen is known for it.

Libraries were prepared by immunoSEQ multiplex PCR; TCRdb keeps only in-frame clonotypes and omits some of them. This table holds approximately 58,000 clones, 88% found once. Study conclusions and caveats: At 0.1-3.0 mg/kg, partial responders had clonal expansion among the lowest observed.

The sampling schedule covered blood at baseline, cycle 4 day 1, and cycle 7 day 1. The source of this sequence is an adult with an advanced solid tumor such as melanoma, head and neck, liver or kidney cancer. The input for sequencing was CD4+ or CD8+ T cells sorted from blood, taken in a trial of the OX40 agonist ivuxolimab.

CDR3 in amino acids: CASSPQQGGTDTQYF. CDR3 sequence (DNA): TGTGCCAGCAGCCCCCAACAGGGGGGTACAGATACGCAGTATTTT. The chain uses TRBV5-6 and TRBJ2-3; 8 positions agree with TRBD1. Germline-derived CDR1 and CDR2 are SGHDT and YYEEEE. The V segment lost 4 bases and the J segment 3 bases; nucleotides outside the gene matches: 7. The CDR3 covers 15 residues.